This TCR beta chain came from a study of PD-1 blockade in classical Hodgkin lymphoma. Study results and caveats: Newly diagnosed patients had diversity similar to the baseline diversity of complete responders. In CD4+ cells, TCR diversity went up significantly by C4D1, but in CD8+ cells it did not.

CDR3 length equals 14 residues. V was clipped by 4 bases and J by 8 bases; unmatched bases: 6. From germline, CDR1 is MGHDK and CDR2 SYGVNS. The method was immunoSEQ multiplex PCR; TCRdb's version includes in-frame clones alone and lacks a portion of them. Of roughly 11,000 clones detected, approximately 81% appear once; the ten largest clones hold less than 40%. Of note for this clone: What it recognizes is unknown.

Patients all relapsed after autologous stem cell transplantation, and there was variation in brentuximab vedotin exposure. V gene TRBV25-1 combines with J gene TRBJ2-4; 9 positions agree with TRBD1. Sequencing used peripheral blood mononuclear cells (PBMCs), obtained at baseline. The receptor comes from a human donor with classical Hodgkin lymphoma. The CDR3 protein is CASSATGGADIQYF. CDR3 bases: TGTGCCAGCAGTGCAACAGGGGGCGCAGACATTCAGTACTTC.